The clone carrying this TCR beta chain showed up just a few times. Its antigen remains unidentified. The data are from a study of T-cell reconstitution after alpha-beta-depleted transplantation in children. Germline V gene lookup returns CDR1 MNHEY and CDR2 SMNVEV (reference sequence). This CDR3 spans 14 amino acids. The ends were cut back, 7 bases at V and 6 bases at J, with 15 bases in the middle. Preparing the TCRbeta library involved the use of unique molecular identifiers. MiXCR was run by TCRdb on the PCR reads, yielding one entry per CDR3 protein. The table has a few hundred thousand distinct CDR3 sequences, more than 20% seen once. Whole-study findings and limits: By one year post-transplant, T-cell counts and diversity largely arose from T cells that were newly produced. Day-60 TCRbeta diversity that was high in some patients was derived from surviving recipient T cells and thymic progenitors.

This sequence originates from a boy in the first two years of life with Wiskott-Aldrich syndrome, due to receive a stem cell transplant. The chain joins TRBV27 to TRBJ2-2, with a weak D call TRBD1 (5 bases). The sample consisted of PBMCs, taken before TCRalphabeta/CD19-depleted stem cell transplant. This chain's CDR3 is CASTPTARAGELFF. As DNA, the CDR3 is TGTGCCAGCACCCCGACAGCGCGCGCCGGGGAGCTGTTTTTT.